This TCR beta chain was documented in a study of blood T cell repertoires in COVID-19. At the level of the study: From T cells, B-cell-depleted T cells, or PBMCs came the material, which was cDNA or gDNA.

V was cut by 1 base and J by 7 bases, with 14 bases left in between. CDR1 and CDR2 from the germline V gene are SGHVS and FQNEAQ. The CDR3 consists of 14 residues. Original data processing: For nucleated cells, counts were estimated from reference gene primer amplification. Profiled with immunoSEQ multiplex PCR; TCRdb holds only in-frame clones, not every one. The D gene and trimming were derived from the DNA, and the V and J assignments and clone size from that table. The sample yields 200,000 to 300,000 clones, 84% seen once. The source of this sequence is a human donor in a cohort sampled during active COVID-19. The sample consisted of peripheral blood. V and J are TRBV7-8 and TRBJ2-7; tentative D call: TRBD1 (6 bases). CDR3 nucleotides: TGTGCCAGCAGCTTAGGGACAGCTGGTCTGGAGCAGTACTTC. As protein: CASSLGTAGLEQYF.